A selection of T cell receptor beta chains follows, all from one sample in a study of T cells in Graves' hyperthyroidism and ophthalmopathy. TCRdb passed the multiplex PCR reads through MiXCR, listing each CDR3 protein once. The sample shows a few hundred thousand distinct CDR3 sequences, 15% to 19% of them seen only once. Material for sequencing was blood. The source of these receptors is a woman in her twenties or thirties with Graves' hyperthyroidism. CDR3s include the opening cysteine and the closing phenylalanine or tryptophan. A D gene is named only where the DNA matches it firmly. For some rows the clone size is stated as once, few or many, or as a class when expanded; others skip it.

>-|few|TRBJ1-1|TRBV10-3
CAIKGSWNTEAFF
TGTGCCATTAAAGGGAGTTGGAACACTGAAGCTTTCTTT
>-|-|TRBJ2-3|TRBV19
CASSIEDGGTDTQYF
TGTGCCAGTAGTATTGAGGACGGAGGCACAGACACGCAGTATTTT
>-|-|TRBJ1-1|TRBV29-1
CSVGGLGGYTEALF
TGCAGCGTTGGGGGGTTGGGGGGCTACACTGAAGCTCTCTTT
>-|many|TRBJ2-2|TRBV27
CASSRYTNTGELFF
TGTGCCAGCAGCCGTTACACGAACACCGGGGAGCTGTTTTTT
>-|many|TRBJ2-7|TRBV7-2
CASSQGLSSYGEQYF
TGTGCCAGCAGCCAGGGACTTTCCTCCTATGGCGAGCAGTACTTC
>-|-|TRBJ2-1|TRBV24-1
CATSGVGGGSNNEQFF
TGTGCCACCAGTGGGGTCGGCGGGGGCTCTAACAATGAGCAGTTCTTC
>-|many|TRBJ1-1|TRBV6-1
CASSYDFRYTEAFF
TGTGCCAGCAGTTACGACTTCCGTTACACTGAAGCTTTCTTT
>-|many|TRBJ2-5|TRBV5-4
CASSPSQVRETQYF
TGTGCCAGCAGCCCCTCTCAGGTGCGAGAGACCCAGTACTTC
>TRBD2|few|TRBJ2-5|TRBV4-1
CASSRGGVLETQYF
TGCGCCAGCAGCCGGGGAGGGGTGTTAGAGACCCAGTACTTC
>-|few|TRBJ2-3|TRBV4-1
CASSHPDSHTQYF
TGCGCCAGCAGCCACCCGGACTCACATACGCAGTATTTT
>TRBD1|many|TRBJ1-2|TRBV7-9
CASSRTGDYGYTF
TGTGCCAGCAGCAGGACAGGGGACTATGGCTACACCTTC
>TRBD2|few|TRBJ2-1|TRBV6-1
CASSGASGDNEQFF
TGTGCCAGCAGTGGGGCCAGCGGGGACAATGAGCAGTTCTTC
>-|many|TRBJ2-7|TRBV6-1
CASKGWAYEQYF
TGTGCCAGCAAGGGGTGGGCCTACGAGCAGTACTTC
>TRBD2|many|TRBJ2-1|TRBV20-1
CSGLAGAYEQFF
TGCAGTGGATTAGCGGGAGCCTATGAGCAGTTCTTC
>TRBD1|many|TRBJ1-1|TRBV14
CASSLNRDRGHLNTEAFF
TGTGCCAGCAGCCTAAACCGGGACAGGGGGCATCTGAACACTGAAGCTTTCTTT
>-|many|TRBJ2-5|TRBV2
CASSEGAETQYF
TGTGCCAGCAGTGAAGGGGCGGAGACCCAGTACTTC
>-|many|TRBJ2-3|TRBV2
CASKTPGDLTDTQYF
TGTGCCAGCAAAACACCCGGTGATTTGACAGATACGCAGTATTTT
>-|few|TRBJ2-5|TRBV30
CAWEPGRLGETQYF
TGTGCCTGGGAGCCGGGACGACTTGGGGAGACCCAGTACTTC
>-|many|TRBJ2-2|TRBV7-9
CASSTSGRGTGELFF
TGTGCCAGCAGCACCAGCGGCCGCGGAACCGGGGAGCTGTTTTTT
>TRBD2|many|TRBJ2-3|TRBV27
CASSLQKTSGSLITQYF
TGTGCCAGCAGTTTACAGAAGACTAGCGGGAGCTTAATCACGCAGTATTTT
>-|many|TRBJ2-7|TRBV5-1
CASSLTGAHEQYF
TGCGCCAGCAGTCTAACAGGTGCCCACGAGCAGTACTTC
>-|-|TRBJ1-5|TRBV14
CASSQVDPGRKTIFQPQHF
TGTGCCAGCAGCCAAGTGGACCCGGGACGGAAAACAATTTTTCAGCCCCAGCATTTT
>-|many|TRBJ2-7|TRBV2
CASSEQTGSGFEQYF
TGTGCCAGCAGTGAACAGACAGGATCGGGGTTCGAGCAGTACTTC
>-|few|TRBJ2-2|TRBV7-2
CASSLVGTTGELFF
TGTGCCAGCAGCTTAGTTGGAACCACCGGGGAGCTGTTTTTT
>TRBD1|-|TRBJ1-1|TRBV19
CASSIGQGRHLNTEAFF
TGTGCCAGTAGTATAGGACAGGGGAGACATTTGAACACTGAAGCTTTCTTT
>-|-|TRBJ1-1|TRBV6-1
CASSWGVGVNTEAFF
TGTGCCAGCAGTTGGGGAGTTGGGGTGAACACTGAAGCTTTCTTT
>-|many|TRBJ1-2|TRBV3-1
CASSPGGYGYTF
TGTGCCAGCAGCCCTGGGGGTTATGGCTACACCTTC
>-|many|TRBJ2-3|TRBV13
CASSLRDKPTDTQYF
TGTGCCAGCAGCCTCCGGGACAAACCCACAGATACGCAGTATTTT
>-|many|TRBJ2-1|TRBV4-2
CASSQGGRGSYNEQFF
TGTGCCAGCAGCCAGGGGGGAAGGGGTTCCTACAATGAGCAGTTCTTC
>-|many|TRBJ1-1|TRBV7-9
CASSLVAEANTEAFF
TGTGCCAGCAGCTTAGTGGCAGAGGCGAACACTGAAGCTTTCTTT
>-|many|TRBJ1-1|TRBV30
CAWRPPWTGDSAFF
TGTGCCTGGCGTCCCCCATGGACTGGCGATTCAGCTTTCTTT
>-|-|TRBJ2-2|TRBV7-2
CASRRRRNTGELFF
TGTGCCAGCAGGCGAAGGCGGAACACCGGGGAGCTGTTTTTT
>-|few|TRBJ2-6|TRBV3-1
CASSQVRLSGANVLTF
TGTGCCAGCAGCCAAGTGCGCCTCTCTGGGGCCAACGTCCTGACTTTC
>-|many|TRBJ2-1|TRBV7-9
CASSLLAAGNEQFF
TGTGCCAGCAGCTTGTTGGCGGCTGGTAATGAGCAGTTCTTC
>TRBD2|few|TRBJ2-7|TRBV27
CASSLGAGVYYEQYF
TGTGCCAGCAGTTTAGGGGCGGGAGTGTACTACGAGCAGTACTTC
>TRBD2|many|TRBJ2-3|TRBV28
CASSLPGLATSTDTQYF
TGTGCCAGCAGTCTCCCGGGACTAGCAACCAGCACAGATACGCAGTATTTT
>-|many|TRBJ2-1|TRBV14
CASSQDPRGIREQFF
TGTGCCAGCAGCCAGGACCCCCGGGGCATACGTGAGCAGTTCTTC
>TRBD1|many|TRBJ1-5|TRBV5-5
CASSSTGAYGQPQHF
TGTGCCAGCAGCTCGACAGGGGCGTACGGTCAGCCCCAGCATTTT
>-|once|TRBJ2-7|TRBV29-1
CSVELARGYEQYF
TGCAGCGTTGAACTGGCAAGAGGGTACGAGCAGTACTTC
>TRBD1|-|TRBJ1-1|TRBV6-5
CASSSDRAEAFF
TGTGCCAGCAGTTCGGACAGGGCAGAAGCTTTCTTT
>TRBD2|many|TRBJ2-1|TRBV5-1
CASSLETSGSNEQFF
TGCGCCAGCAGCTTGGAGACTAGCGGGAGCAATGAGCAGTTCTTC
>-|many|TRBJ1-5|TRBV27
CASSPRQLTISNQPQHF
TGTGCCAGCAGTCCCCGACAGTTAACGATTAGCAATCAGCCCCAGCATTTT
>TRBD2|many|TRBJ2-1|TRBV7-9
CASSLSLRLAGVEQFF
TGTGCCAGCAGCTTGTCCCTTCGGCTAGCGGGAGTTGAGCAGTTCTTC
>-|many|TRBJ2-2|TRBV12-3/TRBV12-4
CASSPISGSTGELFF
TGTGCCAGCAGTCCAATTAGCGGCAGCACCGGGGAGCTGTTTTTT
>TRBD2|-|TRBJ2-7|TRBV20-1
CSASRGLAGEYYEQYF
TGCAGTGCTTCCAGGGGACTAGCGGGAGAGTACTACGAGCAGTACTTC
>-|few|TRBJ1-1|TRBV19
CASSIQMNTEAFF
TGTGCCAGTAGTATTCAGATGAACACTGAAGCTTTCTTT
>TRBD2|-|TRBJ2-3|TRBV4-2
CASSQDSGGRSTDTQYF
TGTGCCAGCAGCCAAGATTCCGGCGGGAGGAGCACAGATACGCAGTATTTT
>-|many|TRBJ1-5|TRBV7-9
CASSFRGGPQHF
TGTGCCAGCAGCTTCAGGGGAGGGCCCCAGCATTTT
>TRBD1|-|TRBJ1-6|TRBV18
CASSRTGGNNSPLHF
TGTGCCAGCAGCCGGACAGGGGGTAATAATTCACCCCTCCACTTT
>-|many|TRBJ1-4|TRBV28
CASSLGGYQEKLFF
TGTGCCAGCAGTTTAGGAGGGTATCAGGAAAAACTGTTTTTT
>TRBD2|many|TRBJ2-7|TRBV12-3/TRBV12-4
CASSLGTTSEQYF
TGTGCCAGCAGTTTGGGGACTACGTCCGAGCAGTACTTC
>-|many|TRBJ2-1|TRBV11-2
CASSRSYNEQFF
TGTGCCAGCAGCCGTTCCTACAATGAGCAGTTCTTC
>-|-|TRBJ1-4|TRBV19
CASSPSVNEKLFF
TGTGCCAGTAGCCCTTCCGTGAATGAAAAACTGTTTTTT
>-|-|TRBJ1-2|TRBV20-1
CSAIPQEEGGYTF
TGCAGTGCTATACCACAGGAAGAGGGTGGCTACACCTTC
>TRBD1|many|TRBJ2-7|TRBV28
CASSFGQGEHSEQYF
TGTGCCAGCAGTTTCGGACAGGGGGAACATTCCGAGCAGTACTTC
>TRBD1|many|TRBJ1-2|TRBV11-2
CASRQGPSYGYTF
TGTGCCAGCAGACAGGGGCCTTCCTATGGCTACACCTTC
>TRBD2|-|TRBJ2-1|TRBV18
CASSSGLATFNEQFF
TGTGCCAGCTCATCCGGACTAGCCACGTTCAATGAGCAGTTCTTC
>TRBD2|few|TRBJ2-2|TRBV28
CASSHRGDSTGELFF
TGTGCCAGCAGCCACCGGGGGGATTCCACCGGGGAGCTGTTTTTT